This T cell receptor beta chain was captured in a study of T cell repertoires in cytomegalovirus infection. Overall study: CMV epitopes in the study were HLA-C-restricted (recently identified) and HLA-B-restricted (well studied). Matching HLA type and CMV infection were both indicated by public TCR beta signatures. The study, taken as a whole, reports: Identification of carriers of CMV plus the relevant HLA was performed using cumulative public TCR beta family frequency. Across the ex vivo response, the dominant clonotypes were HLA-C-restricted CMV-specific TCR beta clonotypes.

In regard to this clonotype: Antigen specificity is unknown.

Using its own MiXCR run on the reads, TCRdb lists one record per CDR3 protein. The table includes about 270,000 distinct CDR3 sequences, roughly a fifth detected once. This receptor was obtained from a human donor in good health (CMV status not recorded). Some clones in this sample may be carry-over from other donors' samples. The specimen was cultured PBMCs, collected from culture after CMV antigen stimulation.

The CDR3 DNA sequence: TGCAGTGCCCCAATCGGCGGGTGGTCCTACAATGAGCAGTTCTTC. Its protein is CSAPIGGWSYNEQFF. The genes are TRBV20-1 and TRBJ2-1; TRBD2 is a possible D gene (5 bases). CDR3 size: 15 residues. The germline gives CDR1 DFQATT, CDR2 SNEGSKA (reference sequence). With 6 bases removed from V and 1 base from J, the gap between germline ends came to 16 bases.